This TCR beta chain was documented in a study of shared clonotypes between healthy human individuals. Broader study findings: Represented diversity (both genetic and exposure-history) was limited by the small number of donors.

Researchers divided each subset's genomic DNA evenly across several immunoSEQ plates. Unsorted PBMC DNA went through sequencing on ten immunoSEQ deep assay plates. Profiling relied on immunoSEQ multiplex PCR, and the TCRdb table lists in-frame clones only, not all of them. Of 97,000 or so clones listed, 40% to 55% are singletons. This clone has at least ten counts. Its antigen is currently unknown. Germline V gene sequence: CDR1 MDHEN, CDR2 SYDVKM. The CDR3 extends over 12 amino acids. Trimming took 5 bases from V and 1 from J, leaving 6 bases between them. Material: PBMCs. V usage is TRBV28 and J usage is TRBJ2-7; D is unresolved. The source of this sequence is a middle-aged woman in good health. Some clones in this sample may be carry-over from other donors' samples. The CDR3 is CASSHRSYEQYF. The CDR3 DNA follows: TGTGCCAGCAGTCACCGATCCTACGAGCAGTACTTC.